The rows below give T cell receptor beta chains drawn from one sample of a study of blood T cells in healthy people across ages. TCRdb redid the calling of the 5' RACE reads with MiXCR, one entry per CDR3 protein. The table includes 1.5 million to 2 million distinct CDR3 sequences, approximately 50% detected once. The sequenced material came from blood. All receptors derive from a woman between 35 and 50 years old in good health. Each CDR3 is given with its conserved first and last residue. Fields, in order: clone size, J gene, D gene, V gene, CDR3 DNA, CDR3 protein. D genes are given only for firm matches. The size entry is marked missing in some rows and otherwise reads once, few, many or a size class.

size: -
J: TRBJ2-3
D: TRBD2
V: TRBV5-1
DNA: TGCGCCAGCAGCCTACCGGGGGGGGGCCAGCCAGATACGCAGTATTTT
CDR3: CASSLPGGGQPDTQYF

size: few
J: TRBJ2-1
D: -
V: TRBV5-1
DNA: TGCGCCAGCAGCCTCACAACAGGGAGACTCTCCTACAATGAGCAGTTCTTC
CDR3: CASSLTTGRLSYNEQFF

size: -
J: TRBJ2-3
D: -
V: TRBV5-1
DNA: TGCGCCAGCTACAGCCTCACAGATACGCAGTATTTT
CDR3: CASYSLTDTQYF

size: -
J: TRBJ2-7
D: -
V: TRBV20-1
DNA: TGCAGAGCACCGGGACCCTCGACCTACGAGCAGTACTTC
CDR3: CRAPGPSTYEQYF

size: -
J: TRBJ2-4
D: TRBD2
V: TRBV4-1
DNA: TGCGCCAGCAGCTCGCCCCCGGGGGGGCGGGGGGACGAAAACATTCAGTACTTC
CDR3: CASSSPPGGRGDENIQYF

size: -
J: TRBJ2-6
D: -
V: TRBV5-8
DNA: TGTGCCAGCAGCTTGTGGCAGGGTGTATCTGGGGCCAACGTCCTGACTTTC
CDR3: CASSLWQGVSGANVLTF

size: -
J: TRBJ2-6
D: -
V: TRBV5-1
DNA: TGCGCCAGCAGCTTGGGTGCCCCACGGCTCTCTGGGGCCAACGTCCTGACTTTC
CDR3: CASSLGAPRLSGANVLTF

size: once
J: TRBJ2-1
D: -
V: TRBV7-2
DNA: TGTGCCAGCAGCTTAGTTTCTCTTCGGGGAAATCGAAGGTTGGAGACCCAGTTCTTC
CDR3: CASSLVSLRGNRRLETQFF

size: few
J: TRBJ1-2
D: TRBD1
V: TRBV27
DNA: TGTGCCAGCAGTTTGTCGGACAGGGGTAACTATGGCTACACCTTC
CDR3: CASSLSDRGNYGYTF

size: -
J: TRBJ1-2
D: TRBD1
V: TRBV28
DNA: TGTGCCAGCAGTTTCAGGGGGAGGTATGGCTACACCTTC
CDR3: CASSFRGRYGYTF

size: -
J: TRBJ1-1
D: -
V: TRBV7-9
DNA: TGTGCCAGCAGCTTAAAGGCCTCGAACACTGAAGCTTTCTTT
CDR3: CASSLKASNTEAFF

size: -
J: TRBJ2-5
D: TRBD2
V: TRBV3-1
DNA: TGTGCCAGCAGCCGGGATACTAGCGGGGGTAACATCGGGGAGACCCAGTACTTC
CDR3: CASSRDTSGGNIGETQYF

size: -
J: TRBJ2-6
D: -
V: TRBV5-1
DNA: TGCGCCAGCAAACACGATGTGACTGCTGGGGCCAACGTCCTGACTTTC
CDR3: CASKHDVTAGANVLTF

size: -
J: TRBJ2-1
D: -
V: TRBV7-2
DNA: TGTGCCAGCAGCTTAAGGGGGGGGTATGAGCAGTTCTTC
CDR3: CASSLRGGYEQFF

size: -
J: TRBJ1-1
D: -
V: TRBV6-5
DNA: TGTGCCAGCAAATACCGGGGCGTGAACACTGAAGCTTTCTTT
CDR3: CASKYRGVNTEAFF

size: -
J: TRBJ2-1
D: TRBD2
V: TRBV5-1
DNA: TGCGCCAGCAGCTCCCTAGAGCTAGCGGGGAACAATGAGCAGTTCTTC
CDR3: CASSSLELAGNNEQFF

size: -
J: TRBJ2-3
D: TRBD2
V: TRBV5-1
DNA: TGTGCTAGTGGCCCGGGACTAAGCACAGATACGCAGTATTTT
CDR3: CASGPGLSTDTQYF

size: -
J: TRBJ2-1
D: TRBD2
V: TRBV29-1
DNA: TGCAGCGTGGCTAAAGGCGCGGGGGGTTTGAATGAGCAGTTCTTC
CDR3: CSVAKGAGGLNEQFF

size: -
J: TRBJ2-5
D: TRBD1
V: TRBV7-2
DNA: TGTGCCAGCAGTTTGGGACAGGGCCTTCGGGCCCAGTACTTC
CDR3: CASSLGQGLRAQYF

size: -
J: TRBJ1-4
D: TRBD1
V: TRBV6-5
DNA: TGTGCCAGCAGTTCCCCCGGGACAGGGGCCTTTGAAAAACTGTTTTTT
CDR3: CASSSPGTGAFEKLFF

size: few
J: TRBJ2-3
D: -
V: TRBV27
DNA: TGTGCCAGCAGTCCATCCATTGGGGAAATCACAGATACGCAGTATTTT
CDR3: CASSPSIGEITDTQYF

size: -
J: TRBJ2-3
D: -
V: TRBV20-1
DNA: TGCAGTGCCCGGCGGACATCAGATACGCAGTATTTT
CDR3: CSARRTSDTQYF

size: -
J: TRBJ2-5
D: -
V: TRBV7-7
DNA: TGTGCTAGCAGCTTATTTGGTGCCGCGGGACTCTCACAAGAGACCCAGTACTTC
CDR3: CASSLFGAAGLSQETQYF

size: -
J: TRBJ2-1
D: TRBD2
V: TRBV3-1
DNA: TGTGCCAGCAGGACTAGCGGGGGCCCACACAATGAGCAGTTCTTC
CDR3: CASRTSGGPHNEQFF

size: -
J: TRBJ2-1
D: TRBD2
V: TRBV7-3
DNA: TGTGCCAGCAGCTTGGGGGGGAAGAACAATGAGCAGTTCTTC
CDR3: CASSLGGKNNEQFF

size: -
J: TRBJ1-2
D: -
V: TRBV7-2
DNA: TGTGCCAGCAGCTTAAACCGCCCCAACTATGGCTACACCTTC
CDR3: CASSLNRPNYGYTF

size: once
J: TRBJ1-2
D: -
V: TRBV28
DNA: TGTGCCAGCAGTTTAAGGGACGGGCCTAACTATGGCTACACCTTC
CDR3: CASSLRDGPNYGYTF

size: few
J: TRBJ2-1
D: TRBD1
V: TRBV7-7
DNA: TGTGCTAGCAGCATCGGACAGGGCCGGGGAGATGAGCAGTTCTTC
CDR3: CASSIGQGRGDEQFF

size: -
J: TRBJ1-4
D: -
V: TRBV20-1
DNA: TGCAGTGCTCCATCCGGGGGCGAAAAACTGTTTTTT
CDR3: CSAPSGGEKLFF

size: few
J: TRBJ2-7
D: TRBD2
V: TRBV6-2/TRBV6-3
DNA: TGTGCCAGCAGGAGTAGCGGGGGGTGGAGCTCCTACGAGCAGTACTTC
CDR3: CASRSSGGWSSYEQYF

size: few
J: TRBJ2-5
D: -
V: TRBV7-2
DNA: TGTGCCAGCAGCTTTCCCGGGCCCTTGTACTTC
CDR3: CASSFPGPLYF

size: -
J: TRBJ1-5
D: -
V: TRBV20-1
DNA: TGCAGTGCTAGTGGGTTAGGGGAAAGCAATCAGCCCCAGCATTTT
CDR3: CSASGLGESNQPQHF

size: -
J: TRBJ2-1
D: -
V: TRBV13
DNA: TGTGCCAGCAGCCCCCTGAAATCAGGGGACTCCTACAATGAGCAGTTCTTC
CDR3: CASSPLKSGDSYNEQFF

size: -
J: TRBJ2-7
D: TRBD2
V: TRBV12-3/TRBV12-4
DNA: TGTGCCAGCAGTTTGGGCGGGGGGATCTACGAGCAGTACTTC
CDR3: CASSLGGGIYEQYF

size: -
J: TRBJ2-7
D: TRBD1
V: TRBV7-9
DNA: TGTGCCAGCAGCTTAGTTGGGACAGGTATTCCCTCCTACAATGAGCAGTACTTC
CDR3: CASSLVGTGIPSYNEQYF

size: -
J: TRBJ2-5
D: TRBD1
V: TRBV24-1
DNA: TGTGCCACCAGTGATTTACCGGGACAGGGGGCCCAAGAGACCCAGTACTTC
CDR3: CATSDLPGQGAQETQYF

size: -
J: TRBJ2-3
D: -
V: TRBV5-1
DNA: TGCGCCAGCAGCCCTAGCGAAACTAGCACAGATACGCAGTATTTT
CDR3: CASSPSETSTDTQYF

size: many
J: TRBJ2-3
D: TRBD1
V: TRBV29-1
DNA: TGCAGCCACTCCAGGACAGGGTTCACAGATACGCAGTATTTT
CDR3: CSHSRTGFTDTQYF

size: few
J: TRBJ1-2
D: -
V: TRBV9
DNA: TGTGCCAGCAGCGTAGCGGAGAACTATGGCTACACCTTC
CDR3: CASSVAENYGYTF

size: -
J: TRBJ2-7
D: -
V: TRBV7-9
DNA: TGTGCCAGCAGCAAAGGAAACAACGAGCAGTACTTC
CDR3: CASSKGNNEQYF